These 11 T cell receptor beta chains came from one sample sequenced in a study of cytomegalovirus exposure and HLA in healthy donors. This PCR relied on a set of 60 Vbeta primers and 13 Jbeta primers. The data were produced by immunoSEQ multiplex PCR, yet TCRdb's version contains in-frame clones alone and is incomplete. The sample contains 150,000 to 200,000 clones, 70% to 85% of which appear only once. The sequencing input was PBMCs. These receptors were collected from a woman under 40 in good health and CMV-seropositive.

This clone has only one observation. CDR3 bases: TGTGCCAGCAGTTCCATCTCACAGGGGTTGAACACTGAAGCTTTCTTT. Translation gives CASSSISQGLNTEAFF. The genes are TRBV27 and TRBJ1-1; 7 nucleotides agree with TRBD1. V lost 4 bases and J lost 0; bases outside the gene matches: 8. CDR1 and CDR2 from the germline V gene are MNHEY and SMNVEV (reference sequence). The CDR3 totals 16 residues.

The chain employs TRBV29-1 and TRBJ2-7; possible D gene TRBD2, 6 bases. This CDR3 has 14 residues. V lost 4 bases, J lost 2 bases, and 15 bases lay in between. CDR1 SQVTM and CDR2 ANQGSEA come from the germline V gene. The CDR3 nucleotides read TGCAGCGTTGTTTCGATAGGGGAGGCCTACGAGCAGTACTTC. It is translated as CSVVSIGEAYEQYF.

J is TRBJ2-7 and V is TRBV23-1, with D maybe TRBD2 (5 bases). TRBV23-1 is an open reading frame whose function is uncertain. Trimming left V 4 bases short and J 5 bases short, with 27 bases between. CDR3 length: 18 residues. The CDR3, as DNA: TGCGCCAGCAGTCCCGCCAGCAGTCAACCCGGCAGGCGGGACGAGCAGTACTTC. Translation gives CASSPASSQPGRRDEQYF.

CDR3 residues: CASSAGGYTEAFF. The CDR3 DNA sequence: TGTGCCAGCAGTGCAGGGGGGTACACTGAAGCTTTCTTT. This chain uses TRBV2 with TRBJ1-1; 7 positions match TRBD1. V gave up 4 bases and J gave up 3 bases; unmatched junction bases: 2. The CDR3 has 13 amino acids. CDR1 SNHLY and CDR2 FYNNEI come from the germline V gene.

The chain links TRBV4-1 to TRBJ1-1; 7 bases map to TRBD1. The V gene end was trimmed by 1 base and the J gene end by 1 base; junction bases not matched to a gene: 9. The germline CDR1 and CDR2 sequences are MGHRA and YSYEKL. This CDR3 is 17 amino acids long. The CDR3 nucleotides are TGCGCCAGCAGCCAAGGTAGGCCGGGACAGAAGAACACTGAAGCTTTCTTT. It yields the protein CASSQGRPGQKNTEAFF.

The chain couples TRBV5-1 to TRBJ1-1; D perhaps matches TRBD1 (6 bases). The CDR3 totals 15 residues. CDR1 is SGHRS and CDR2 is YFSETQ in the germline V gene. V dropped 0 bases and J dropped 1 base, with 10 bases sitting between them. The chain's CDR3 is CASSLEGGENTEAFF. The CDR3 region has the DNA TGCGCCAGCAGCTTGGAGGGGGGGGAGAACACTGAAGCTTTCTTT. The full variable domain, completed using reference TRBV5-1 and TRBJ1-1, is KAGVTQTPRYLIKTRGQQVTLSCSPISGHRSVSWYQQTPGQGLQFLFEYFSETQRNKGNFPGRFSGRQFSNSRSEMNVSTLELGDSALYLCASSLEGGENTEAFFGQGTRLTVV.

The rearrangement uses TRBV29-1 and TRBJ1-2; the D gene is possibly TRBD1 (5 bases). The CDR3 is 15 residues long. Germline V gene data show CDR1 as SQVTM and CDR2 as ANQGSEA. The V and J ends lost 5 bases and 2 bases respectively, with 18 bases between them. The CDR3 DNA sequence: TGCAGCGTTCCGGTGGGGGGGAGTATAAACTATGGCTACACCTTC. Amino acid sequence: CSVPVGGSINYGYTF.

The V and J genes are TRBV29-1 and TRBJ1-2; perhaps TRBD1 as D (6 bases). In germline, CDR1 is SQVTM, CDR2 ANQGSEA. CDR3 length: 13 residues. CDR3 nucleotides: TGCAGTGAACAGCGACAGGAACTAGGTCTGGCTACCTTC. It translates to CSEQRQELGLATF.

In DNA form, the CDR3 reads TGTGCCAGCAGTGCGGCTAGCGGGAGTAGTTTTGAGCAGTTCTTC. This sequence encodes CASSAASGSSFEQFF. The chain combines TRBV25-1 with TRBJ2-1; 10 bases are a match to TRBD2. The CDR3 runs 15 residues. The V segment lost 4 bases and the J segment 9 bases; nucleotides outside the gene matches: 9. Germline V gene sequence: CDR1 MGHDK, CDR2 SYGVNS.

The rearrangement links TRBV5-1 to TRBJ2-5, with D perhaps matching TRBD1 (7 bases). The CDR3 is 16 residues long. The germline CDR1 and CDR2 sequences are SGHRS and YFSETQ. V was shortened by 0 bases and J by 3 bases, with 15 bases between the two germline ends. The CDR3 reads CASSLAGGSNEETQYF. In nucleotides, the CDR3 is TGCGCCAGCAGCTTGGCAGGGGGGTCGAATGAAGAGACCCAGTACTTC.

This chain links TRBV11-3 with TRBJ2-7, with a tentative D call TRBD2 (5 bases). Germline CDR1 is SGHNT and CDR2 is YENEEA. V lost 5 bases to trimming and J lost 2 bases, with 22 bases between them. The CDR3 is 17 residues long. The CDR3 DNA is TGTGCCAGCAGCCCCATCATTGGATCGGGGAACACCTACGAGCAGTACTTC. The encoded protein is CASSPIIGSGNTYEQYF.